The rows below give T cell receptor beta chains drawn from one sample of a study of T-cell memory formation after mild COVID-19. Each CDR3 protein gets one entry after TCRdb re-called the 5' RACE reads with MiXCR. This sample has approximately 100,000 distinct CDR3 sequences, with around a quarter found just once. Sequencing input: PBMCs or a T cell subset sorted from them (not recorded which). The source of these receptors is a man between 18 and 29 years old who had mild COVID-19 (a few samples of this study predate the infection). Cell type and time point are not known. Each CDR3 is given with its conserved first and last residue.

v_call cdr3_aa
TRBV29-1 CSVVENRGPLYGYTF
TRBV27 CASSIAGSGTDTQYF
TRBV4-3 CASSQGQKVELYEQYF
TRBV7-6 CASSLDRGLYGYTF
TRBV9 CASSVSGVSTDTQYF
TRBV29-1 CSVEGALETQYF
TRBV7-6 CASSLGGRELFF
TRBV10-2 CASSEIRGLIDEQFF
TRBV4-1 CASSQVLLAGEGRELFF
TRBV3-1 CASTPAAFPGELFF
TRBV4-1 CASSQEGGRDTQYF
TRBV7-2 CASSFGTSGSDTQYF
TRBV28 CASSLIRDQPQHF
TRBV5-1 CASSLQGNTEAFF
TRBV6-5 CASSYAPSYEQYF
TRBV12-3/TRBV12-4 CASGADTDTQYF
TRBV11-2 CASSLGTRSYNEQFF
TRBV28 CASSLSTGVADTQYF
TRBV28 CASSSLTGDLETQYF
TRBV19 CASSIWGLNQPQHF
TRBV6-6 CASSHNTGMNTEAFF
TRBV7-9 CASSSDSNYGYTF
TRBV6-5 CASWSTGRETQYF
TRBV7-2 CASRQGASSGYTF
TRBV4-1 CASSQESQRLEQFF
TRBV20-1 CSAGTATYNEQFF
TRBV15 CATSTERPGNEQFF
TRBV5-1 CASSFSGGVTDTQYF
TRBV6-1 CASPAKDGENSPLHF
TRBV29-1 CSVESPGMGYGYTF
TRBV7-9 CASSFRTDTQYF
TRBV6-6 CASSYSTGPTDSGANVLTF
TRBV7-8 CASSSPMDSVYEQYF
TRBV4-1 CASSHPYRTGGLSSGANVLTF
TRBV11-2 CASSSHLPGGPKTQYF
TRBV5-5 CASSPGPRGGELFF
TRBV29-1 CSVVGQGSYGYTF
TRBV11-2 CASSLPRSLMGTEAFF
TRBV2 CASDGFSYEQYF
TRBV7-6 CASSLWGVSGDTQYF
TRBV5-1 CASNQGTGGFSTGELFF
TRBV11-3 CASSQGLAGAFQETQYF
TRBV29-1 CSVEGRRSEETQYF
TRBV5-1 CASSWAPGAAANYGYTF
TRBV4-1 CASSLRVAGNEKLFF
TRBV7-8 CASSSPGSGGARETQYF
TRBV5-1 CASSFSGGHGYTF
TRBV6-5 CASSLSRRVSSAGELFF
TRBV29-1 CSVPGEETQYF
TRBV29-1 CSVAPGTEQFF
TRBV20-1 CSARDHKGASNQPQHF